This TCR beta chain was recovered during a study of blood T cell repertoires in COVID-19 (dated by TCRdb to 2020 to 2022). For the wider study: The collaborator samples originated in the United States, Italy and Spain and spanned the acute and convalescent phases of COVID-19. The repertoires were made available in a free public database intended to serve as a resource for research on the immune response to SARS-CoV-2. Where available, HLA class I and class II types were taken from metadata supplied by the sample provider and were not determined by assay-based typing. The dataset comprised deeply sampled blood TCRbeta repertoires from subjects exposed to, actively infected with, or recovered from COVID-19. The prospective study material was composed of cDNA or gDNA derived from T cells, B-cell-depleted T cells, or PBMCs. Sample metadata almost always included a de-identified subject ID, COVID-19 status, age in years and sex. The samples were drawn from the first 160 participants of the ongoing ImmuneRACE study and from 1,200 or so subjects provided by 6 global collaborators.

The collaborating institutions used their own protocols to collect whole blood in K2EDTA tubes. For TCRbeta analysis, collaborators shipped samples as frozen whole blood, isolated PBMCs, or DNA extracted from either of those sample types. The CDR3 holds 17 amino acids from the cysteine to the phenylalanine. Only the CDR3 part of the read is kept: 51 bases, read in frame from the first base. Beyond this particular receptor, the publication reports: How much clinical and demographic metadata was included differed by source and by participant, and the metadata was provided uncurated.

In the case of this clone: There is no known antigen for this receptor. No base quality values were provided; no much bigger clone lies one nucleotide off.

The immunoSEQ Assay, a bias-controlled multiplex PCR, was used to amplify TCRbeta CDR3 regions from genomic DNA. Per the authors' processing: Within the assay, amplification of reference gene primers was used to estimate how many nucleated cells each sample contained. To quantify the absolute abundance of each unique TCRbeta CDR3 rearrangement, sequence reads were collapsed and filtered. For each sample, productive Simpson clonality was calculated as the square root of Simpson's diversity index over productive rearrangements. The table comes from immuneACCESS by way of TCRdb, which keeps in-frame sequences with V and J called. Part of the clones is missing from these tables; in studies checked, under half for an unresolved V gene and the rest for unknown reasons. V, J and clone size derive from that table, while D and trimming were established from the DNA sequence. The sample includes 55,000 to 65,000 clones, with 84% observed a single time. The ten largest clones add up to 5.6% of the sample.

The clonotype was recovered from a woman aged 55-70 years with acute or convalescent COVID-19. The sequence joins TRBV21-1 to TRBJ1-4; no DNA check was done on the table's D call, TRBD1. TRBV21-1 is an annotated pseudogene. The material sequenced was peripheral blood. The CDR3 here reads CASSKGASGCKVEKLFF. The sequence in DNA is TGTGCCAGCAGCAAAGGGGCGTCAGGTTGTAAGGTTGAAAAACTGTTTTTT.